This T cell receptor beta chain was identified during a study of cytotoxic CD8 clonotypes in ibrutinib-treated CLL. The trim removed 3 bases at V and 0 bases at J, leaving 3 bases unmatched. This CDR3 contains 16 residues. From germline, CDR1 is SGHVS and CDR2 FQNEAQ. Produced via immunoSEQ multiplex PCR; TCRdb's table is partial and in-frame only. The table has roughly 180,000 clones, roughly four fifths seen once. The source was PBMCs, collected after 24 months of ibrutinib treatment. This chain links TRBV7-8 with TRBJ2-7; 12 positions match TRBD2. This receptor was taken from a human donor with chronic lymphocytic leukemia. CDR3 bases: TGTGCCAGCAGCTTTACTAGCGGGGGGAGCTCCTACGAGCAGTACTTC. Its translation: CASSFTSGGSSYEQYF.